Listed here are 2 T cell receptor beta chains from one sample, sequenced in a study of CD4 T cells in relation to SARS-CoV-2 and coronaviruses. Before the COVID-19 pandemic, during about 2011-2019, CD4+ T cells were taken from unexposed donors. After less than 11 days of culture, CD4+ T cells were isolated. Their antigens remain unidentified. Sequenced by immunoSEQ multiplex PCR; TCRdb stores in-frame clones only, minus some. The sample has about 26,000 clones, roughly 73% seen once. The sample consisted of CD4+ T cells from PBMCs, cultured in vitro. The source is a human donor in good health.

This clone was picked up a small number of times. The chain links TRBV5-1 to TRBJ2-3, with a tentative D call TRBD2 (6 bases). CDR3 length: 15 amino acids. Germline loops: CDR1 SGHRS, CDR2 YFSETQ. Trimming shortened V by 6 bases and J by 4 bases, and 18 bases separated the two germline ends. CDR3 sequence reads: CASKSGTFHADTQYF. CDR3 bases: TGCGCCAGCAAATCCGGGACTTTCCATGCAGATACGCAGTATTTT.

CDR3 in amino acids: CASSGTSRARGDTQYF. The CDR3 nucleotides are TGTGCCAGCAGTGGGACGTCGAGGGCACGGGGAGATACGCAGTATTTT. The gene calls are TRBV2 and TRBJ2-3, with D tentatively TRBD2 (5 bases). This CDR3 comprises 16 residues. Trimming took off 4 bases at V and 5 bases at J, with 19 bases between the two ends. Looked up from germline, CDR1 is SNHLY and CDR2 is FYNNEI.